These T cell receptor beta chains were read from a single sample in a study of cytomegalovirus exposure and HLA in healthy donors. Here immunoSEQ multiplex PCR was the method, and the copy in TCRdb shows in-frame clones only, minus some. The sample totals roughly 75,000 clones. The sample consisted of PBMCs. These receptors were taken from a boy aged 5-17 years in good health and CMV-seronegative. Each CDR3 is given with its conserved first and last residue. D genes are given only for firm matches.

V: TRBV7-9; J: TRBJ2-7; D: -; DNA: TGTGCCAGCAGCCCTAGTTGGAGCGGGTTCTCCTACGAGCAGTACTTC; CDR3: CASSPSWSGFSYEQYF
V: TRBV4-1; J: TRBJ2-7; D: -; DNA: TGCGCCAGCAGCCAAGTTAACCCAGGTGCCTACGAGCAGTACTTC; CDR3: CASSQVNPGAYEQYF
V: TRBV5-1; J: TRBJ1-5; D: -; DNA: TGCGCCAGCAGCTTGAACGGGGGTAATCAGCCCCAGCATTTT; CDR3: CASSLNGGNQPQHF
V: TRBV19; J: TRBJ1-5; D: -; DNA: TGTGCCAGTAGTATAGCGTCACAGCCCAATCAGCCCCAGCATTTT; CDR3: CASSIASQPNQPQHF
V: TRBV6-5; J: TRBJ1-3; D: TRBD1; DNA: TGTGCCAGCAGTGCTACAGGGGGAGGAAACACCATATATTTT; CDR3: CASSATGGGNTIYF
V: TRBV19; J: TRBJ2-7; D: -; DNA: TGTGCCAGTACTAGCTCCCCCTACGAGCAGTACTTC; CDR3: CASTSSPYEQYF
V: TRBV6-5; J: TRBJ2-2; D: -; DNA: TGTGCCAGCAGCCTACCCGCGAACACCGGGGAGCTGTTTTTT; CDR3: CASSLPANTGELFF
V: TRBV7-2; J: TRBJ2-7; D: TRBD2; DNA: TGTGCCAGCAGCTCTTCAGGACTAGCAAGCGACGAGCAGTACTTC; CDR3: CASSSSGLASDEQYF
V: TRBV30; J: TRBJ2-2; D: -; DNA: TGTGCCTGGAGGGGCACCGGTTGGACCGGGGAGCTGTTTTTT; CDR3: CAWRGTGWTGELFF
V: TRBV4-2; J: TRBJ1-6; D: -; DNA: TGTGCCAGCAGCCAGGTTAAAGACTCACACCTCCACTTT; CDR3: CASSQVKDSHLHF
V: TRBV9; J: TRBJ2-2; D: -; DNA: TGTGCCAGCAGCGTTTCAGGGGCGATCACCGGGGAGCTGTTTTTT; CDR3: CASSVSGAITGELFF
V: TRBV29-1; J: TRBJ1-1; D: -; DNA: TGCAGCGGTTCTAGTACACCCTCTAACACTGAAGCTTTCTTT; CDR3: CSGSSTPSNTEAFF
V: TRBV7-9; J: TRBJ2-3; D: -; DNA: TGTGCCACCAGGGGACTCACAGATACGCAGTATTTT; CDR3: CATRGLTDTQYF
V: TRBV30; J: TRBJ1-4; D: -; DNA: TGTGCCTGGACCTCCACGGACTTGAATGAAAAACTGTTTTTT; CDR3: CAWTSTDLNEKLFF
V: TRBV19; J: TRBJ1-1; D: TRBD1; DNA: TGTGCCAGTAGTATAGGCCAGGGGGCGTTGAACACTGAAGCTTTCTTT; CDR3: CASSIGQGALNTEAFF
V: TRBV5-1; J: TRBJ2-7; D: -; DNA: TGCGCCAGCAGCTCAGGACTCGGGGTCCCGTACTTC; CDR3: CASSSGLGVPYF
V: TRBV4-1; J: TRBJ2-7; D: TRBD1; DNA: TGCGCCAGCAGCCACTTGGACAGGGACTCCTACGAGCAGTACTTC; CDR3: CASSHLDRDSYEQYF
V: TRBV30; J: TRBJ1-2; D: -; DNA: TGTGCCTGGAGTGCCCGGTTGGAGGGCGACTATGGCTACACCTTC; CDR3: CAWSARLEGDYGYTF
V: TRBV5-1; J: TRBJ2-3; D: TRBD1; DNA: TGCGCCAGCAGCCCGAAACAGGGGCGAAGCACAGATACGCAGTATTTT; CDR3: CASSPKQGRSTDTQYF
V: TRBV9; J: TRBJ2-7; D: -; DNA: TGTGCCAGCAGCGTAGGATCGAGCGCTCCATCCCCCCAGTACTTC; CDR3: CASSVGSSAPSPQYF
V: TRBV11-1; J: TRBJ2-7; D: -; DNA: TGTGCCAGCAGCTTTGATAACTACCAAAATACCTACGAGCAGTACTTC; CDR3: CASSFDNYQNTYEQYF
V: TRBV4-1; J: TRBJ1-2; D: -; DNA: TGCGCCAGCAGCCAAGACGCGGGGAGTTATGGCTACACCTTC; CDR3: CASSQDAGSYGYTF
V: TRBV19; J: TRBJ2-6; D: -; DNA: TGTGCCAGTAGTGCTCCTCTTGGCGGGGCCAACGTCCTGACTTTC; CDR3: CASSAPLGGANVLTF
V: TRBV5-1; J: TRBJ2-2; D: -; DNA: TGCGCCAGCAGCTTGAGACAGGACACCGGGGAGCTGTTTTTT; CDR3: CASSLRQDTGELFF
V: TRBV5-5; J: TRBJ1-2; D: -; DNA: TGTGCCAGCAGCTTGCAAGCCTCTAACTATGGCTACACCTTC; CDR3: CASSLQASNYGYTF